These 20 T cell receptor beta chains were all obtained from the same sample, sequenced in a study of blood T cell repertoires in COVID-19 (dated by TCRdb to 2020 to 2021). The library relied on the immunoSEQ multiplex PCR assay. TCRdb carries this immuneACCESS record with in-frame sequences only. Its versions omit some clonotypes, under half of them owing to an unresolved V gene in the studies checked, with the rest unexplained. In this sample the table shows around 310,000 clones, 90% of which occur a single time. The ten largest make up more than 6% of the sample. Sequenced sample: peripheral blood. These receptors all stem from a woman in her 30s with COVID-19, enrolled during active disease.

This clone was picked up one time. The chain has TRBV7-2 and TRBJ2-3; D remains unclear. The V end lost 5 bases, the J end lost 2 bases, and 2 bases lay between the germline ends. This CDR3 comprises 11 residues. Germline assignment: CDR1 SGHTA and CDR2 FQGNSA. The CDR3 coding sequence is TGTGCCAGCAGCCACACAGATACGCAGTATTTT. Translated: CASSHTDTQYF.

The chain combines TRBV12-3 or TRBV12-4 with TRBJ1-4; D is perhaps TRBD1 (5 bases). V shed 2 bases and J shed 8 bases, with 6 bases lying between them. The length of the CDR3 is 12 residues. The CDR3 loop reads CASSLQGEKLFF. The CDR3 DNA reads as TGTGCCAGCAGTTTACAGGGAGAAAAACTGTTTTTT.

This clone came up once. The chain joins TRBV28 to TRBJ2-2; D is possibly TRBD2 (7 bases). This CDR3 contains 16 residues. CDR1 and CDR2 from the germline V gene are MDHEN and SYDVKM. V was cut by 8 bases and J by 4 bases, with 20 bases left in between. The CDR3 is CASRSSRGGSTGELFF. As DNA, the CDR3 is TGTGCCAGCCGTTCATCCAGGGGAGGGAGCACCGGGGAGCTGTTTTTT.

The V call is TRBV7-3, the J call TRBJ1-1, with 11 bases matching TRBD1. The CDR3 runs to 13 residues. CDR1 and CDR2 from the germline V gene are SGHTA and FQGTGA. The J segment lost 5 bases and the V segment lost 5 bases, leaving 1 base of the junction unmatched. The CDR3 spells CASSRDRGTEAFF. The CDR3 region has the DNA TGTGCCAGCAGCAGGGACAGGGGGACTGAAGCTTTCTTT.

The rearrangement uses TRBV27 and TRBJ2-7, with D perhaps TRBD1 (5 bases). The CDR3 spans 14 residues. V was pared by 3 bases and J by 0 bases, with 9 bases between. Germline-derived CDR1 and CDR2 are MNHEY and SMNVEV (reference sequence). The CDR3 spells CASSFGRASYEQYF. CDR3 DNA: TGTGCCAGCAGTTTTGGCAGGGCCTCCTACGAGCAGTACTTC.

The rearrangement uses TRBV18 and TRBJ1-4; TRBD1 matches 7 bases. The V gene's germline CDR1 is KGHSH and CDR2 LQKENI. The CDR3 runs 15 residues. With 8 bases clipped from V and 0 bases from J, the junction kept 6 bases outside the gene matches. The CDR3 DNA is TGTGCCAGCAAGGGACAGATTGCAACTAATGAAAAACTGTTTTTT. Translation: CASKGQIATNEKLFF.

CDR3 sequence reads: CATSLGPSEQYF. For the CDR3, the DNA is TGTGCCACCAGTCTTGGGCCGAGCGAGCAGTACTTC. The genes are TRBV24-1 and TRBJ2-7; D remains unclear. The germline V gene encodes CDR1 KGHDR and CDR2 SFDVKD. Trimming shortened V by 6 bases and J by 6 bases, and 11 bases separated the two germline ends. The CDR3 is 12 residues long.

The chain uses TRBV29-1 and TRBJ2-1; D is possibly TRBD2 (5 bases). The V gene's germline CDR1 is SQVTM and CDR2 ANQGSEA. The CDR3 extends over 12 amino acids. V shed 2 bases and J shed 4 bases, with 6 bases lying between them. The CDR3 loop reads CSVELAYNEQFF. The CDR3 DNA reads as TGCAGCGTTGAACTAGCTTACAATGAGCAGTTCTTC.

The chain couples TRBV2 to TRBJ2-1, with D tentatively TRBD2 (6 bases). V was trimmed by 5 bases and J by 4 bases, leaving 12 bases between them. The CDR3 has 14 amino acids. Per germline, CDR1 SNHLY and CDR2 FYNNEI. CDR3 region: CASSPGLPYNEQFF. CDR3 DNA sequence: TGTGCCAGCAGTCCCGGACTACCATACAATGAGCAGTTCTTC.

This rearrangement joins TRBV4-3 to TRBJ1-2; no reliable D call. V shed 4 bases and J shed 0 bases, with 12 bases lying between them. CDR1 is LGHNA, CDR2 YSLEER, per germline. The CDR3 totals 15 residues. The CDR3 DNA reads TGCGCCAGCAGCCCCCCAGCAGGATCTAACTATGGCTACACCTTC. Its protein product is CASSPPAGSNYGYTF.

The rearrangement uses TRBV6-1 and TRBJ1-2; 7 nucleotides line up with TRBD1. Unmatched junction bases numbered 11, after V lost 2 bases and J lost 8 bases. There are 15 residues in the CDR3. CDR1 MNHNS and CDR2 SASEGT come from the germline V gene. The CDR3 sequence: CASSELAGGVGGYTF. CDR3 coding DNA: TGTGCCAGCAGTGAATTAGCAGGGGGAGTGGGCGGCTACACCTTC.

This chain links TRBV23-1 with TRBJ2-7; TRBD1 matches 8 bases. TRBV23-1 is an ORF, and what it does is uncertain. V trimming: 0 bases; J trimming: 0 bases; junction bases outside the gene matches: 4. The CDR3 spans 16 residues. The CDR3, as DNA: TGCGCCAGCAGTCAATCGAGGACAGGGAACTCCTACGAGCAGTACTTC. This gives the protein CASSQSRTGNSYEQYF.

In DNA form, the CDR3 reads TGCGCCAGCAGCCAAGATCTAAACATTCAGTACTTC. This codes for CASSQDLNIQYF. V and J are TRBV4-1 and TRBJ2-4, with unresolved D. Germline V lookup: CDR1 MGHRA, CDR2 YSYEKL. CDR3 length: 12 amino acids. Trimming took off 0 bases at V and 6 bases at J, with 3 bases between the two ends.

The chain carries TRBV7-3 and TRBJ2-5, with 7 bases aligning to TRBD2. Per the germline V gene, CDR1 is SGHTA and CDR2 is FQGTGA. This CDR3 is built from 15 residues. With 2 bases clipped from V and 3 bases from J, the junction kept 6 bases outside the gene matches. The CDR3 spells CASSLSGRAEETQYF. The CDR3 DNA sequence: TGTGCCAGCAGCTTATCGGGGAGGGCGGAAGAGACCCAGTACTTC.

CDR3 bases: TGTGCCAGCTCACCTCCCACAACCGGGGAGCTGTTTTTT. The encoded protein is CASSPPTTGELFF. The chain couples TRBV18 to TRBJ2-2, with D unclear. This CDR3 region has 13 residues. Per the germline V gene, CDR1 is KGHSH and CDR2 is LQKENI. V was shortened by 3 bases and J by 5 bases, with 7 bases between the two germline ends. Drawing the rest from reference TRBV18 and TRBJ2-2, the complete variable domain is NAGVMQNPRHLVRRRGQEARLRCSPMKGHSHVYWYRQLPEEGLKFMVYLQKENIIDESGMPKERFSAEFPKEGPSILRIQQVVRGDSAAYFCASSPPTTGELFFGEGSRLTVL.

CDR3 sequence reads: CASSLGPAGRGYTF. The CDR3, as DNA: TGTGCCAGCAGTTTAGGGCCTGCGGGGCGCGGCTACACCTTC. V is TRBV28 and J is TRBJ1-2, with D possibly TRBD1 on 5 matching bases. V gave up 2 bases and J gave up 8 bases, with 15 bases separating them. Germline CDR1 reads MDHEN; CDR2 reads SYDVKM. This CDR3 has 14 residues.

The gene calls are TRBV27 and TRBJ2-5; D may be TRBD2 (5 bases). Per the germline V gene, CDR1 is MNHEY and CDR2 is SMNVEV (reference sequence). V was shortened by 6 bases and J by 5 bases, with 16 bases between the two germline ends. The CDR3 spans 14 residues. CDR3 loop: CASSGGGSGETQYF. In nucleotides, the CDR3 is TGTGCCAGCAGCGGAGGCGGATCGGGGGAGACCCAGTACTTC.

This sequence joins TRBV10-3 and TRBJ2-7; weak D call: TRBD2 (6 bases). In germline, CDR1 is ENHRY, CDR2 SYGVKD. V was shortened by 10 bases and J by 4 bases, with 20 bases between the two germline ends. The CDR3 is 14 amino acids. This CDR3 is CAKNPCGVWYEQYF. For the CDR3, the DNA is TGTGCCAAAAACCCATGCGGGGTATGGTACGAGCAGTACTTC.

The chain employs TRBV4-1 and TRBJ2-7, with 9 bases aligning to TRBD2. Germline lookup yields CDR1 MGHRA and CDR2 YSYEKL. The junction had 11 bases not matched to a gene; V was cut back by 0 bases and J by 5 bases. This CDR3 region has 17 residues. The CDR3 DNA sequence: TGCGCCAGCAGCCAAGAACGATTTGTTAGCGGGAGCCACGAGCAGTACTTC. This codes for CASSQERFVSGSHEQYF.

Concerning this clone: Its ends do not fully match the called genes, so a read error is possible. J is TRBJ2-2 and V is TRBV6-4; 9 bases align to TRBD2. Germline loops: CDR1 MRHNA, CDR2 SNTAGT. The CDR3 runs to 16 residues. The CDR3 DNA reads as TGTGCCAGCAGTCACTCCCCTAGCGGGGATACCGGGGAGCTGTTTTTT. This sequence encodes CASSHSPSGDTGELFF.